The clone carrying this T cell receptor beta chain was picked up many times. CDR3 length: 15 residues. V was clipped by 5 bases and J by 1 base, with 14 bases between them. Germline V gene data show CDR1 as SEHNR and CDR2 as FQNEAQ (reference sequence). This record comes from a study of T cells in Graves' hyperthyroidism and ophthalmopathy. RNA transcripts provided the source from which TCR beta CDR3 regions were amplified. A first-round RT-PCR of the TCR CDR3 used the HTBI primer set. TCRdb independently ran MiXCR on the multiplex PCR reads; one entry per CDR3 protein. The sample lists about 610,000 distinct CDR3 sequences, around 16% occurring once.

The J gene is TRBJ1-1, the V gene TRBV7-9, with D perhaps matching TRBD1 (6 bases). This clonotype originated in a woman between 40 and 55 years old with Graves' ophthalmopathy. The sequencing sample was made of blood. CDR3 amino acids: CASSLSGQTNTEAFF. DNA for the CDR3: TGTGCCAGCAGCCTATCGGGACAAACGAACACTGAAGCTTTCTTT.